Following are 9 T cell receptor beta chains from one sample sequenced in a study of T cell changes during pregnancy in multiple sclerosis. TCRdb keeps only in-frame clones here, not all; method: immunoSEQ multiplex PCR. This sample has tens of thousands of clones, with approximately 91% found just once. The input for sequencing was peripheral blood, taken in the first trimester of pregnancy. These TCRs come from a female donor with multiple sclerosis, enrolled in a pregnancy study.

J is TRBJ2-7 and V is TRBV21-1; TRBD1, the table's D call, lacks a check against the DNA. TRBV21-1 corresponds to a pseudogene. The CDR3 contains 15 residues. CDR3 nucleotide sequence: TGTGCCAGCAGAAGAAGGGACAGGGGTTCCTACGAGCAGTACTTC. Amino acids: CASRRRDRGSYEQYF.

The CDR3 DNA reads as TGCAGCTATCAGACAGGGGACGGCTACACCTTC. It codes for CSYQTGDGYTF. V is TRBV29-1 and J is TRBJ1-2, with 8 nucleotides matching TRBD1. The germline V gene has CDR1 SQVTM and CDR2 ANQGSEA. The CDR3 runs to 11 residues. Losses at the gene ends were 8 bases for V and 8 bases for J; bases not matched to a gene: 7. The complete variable domain, with remaining parts taken from reference TRBV29-1 and TRBJ1-2, reads SAVISQKPSRDICQRGTSLTIQCQVDSQVTMMFWYRQQPGQSLTLIATANQGSEATYESGFVIDKFPISRPNLTFSTLTVSNMSPEDSSIYLCSYQTGDGYTFGSGTRLTVV.

The V gene is TRBV6-5, the J gene TRBJ2-7; perhaps TRBD2 as D (6 bases). The V and J ends lost 7 bases and 0 bases respectively, with 10 bases between them. Germline values: CDR1 MNHEY, CDR2 SVGAGI. CDR3 length equals 13 residues. The chain's CDR3 is CASNAGSSYEQYF. The CDR3 bases are TGTGCCAGCAATGCGGGAAGCTCCTACGAGCAGTACTTC.

The V and J genes are TRBV7-6 and TRBJ1-3; 7 nucleotides align to TRBD1. J was trimmed by 3 bases and V by 5 bases; bases with no gene match: 10. The CDR3 is 16 residues long. CDR1 SGHVS and CDR2 FNYEAQ come from the germline V gene. CDR3 in amino acids: CASSPGQAFDGNTIYF. The CDR3 DNA reads TGTGCCAGCAGCCCCGGACAGGCCTTCGATGGAAACACCATATATTTT.

The gene calls are TRBV6-1 and TRBJ1-5; D not resolved. Per the germline V gene, CDR1 is MNHNS and CDR2 is SASEGT. The length of the CDR3 is 16 residues. Trimming shortened V by 2 bases and J by 2 bases, and 13 bases separated the two germline ends. The CDR3 loop reads CASSETWMRGNQPQHF. The CDR3 DNA reads as TGTGCCAGCAGTGAAACTTGGATGAGGGGCAATCAGCCCCAGCATTTT.

This chain joins TRBV5-6 and TRBJ1-2; 7 bases line up with TRBD1. V trimming: 4 bases; J trimming: 8 bases; junction bases outside the gene matches: 5. CDR3 length: 12 amino acids. Germline V gene sequence: CDR1 SGHDT, CDR2 YYEEEE. The DNA for the CDR3 is TGTGCCAGCAGCGAGACAGGGATCGGCTACACCTTC. Residues: CASSETGIGYTF.

The chain joins TRBV5-1 to TRBJ2-7; D may be TRBD2 (6 bases). The V end was cut by 2 bases, the J end by 2 bases, with 14 bases between. The CDR3 loop spans 15 amino acids. Germline loops: CDR1 SGHRS, CDR2 YFSETQ. The CDR3 loop is CASSFASESTYEQYF. In nucleotides, the CDR3 is TGCGCCAGCAGCTTTGCTAGCGAGAGCACCTACGAGCAGTACTTC.

The rearrangement joins TRBV18 to TRBJ2-7, with 7 bases that match TRBD1. J gave up 0 bases and V 3 bases, and 5 bases lay outside the gene matches. The germline CDR1 and CDR2 sequences are KGHSH and LQKENI. CDR3 length equals 15 residues. CDR3 residues: CASSPGTESSYEQYF. Here the CDR3 DNA reads TGTGCCAGCTCACCGGGGACAGAGAGCTCCTACGAGCAGTACTTC.

This rearrangement joins TRBV27 to TRBJ1-2, with 9 bases fitting TRBD1. This CDR3 is built from 15 residues. V lost 2 bases and J lost 0; bases outside the gene matches: 1. Germline V gene sequence: CDR1 MNHEY, CDR2 SMNVEV (reference sequence). The DNA of the CDR3 is TGTGCCAGCAGTTTAGGACAGGGGACTAACTATGGCTACACCTTC. Its protein is CASSLGQGTNYGYTF.